A single sample gave rise to the 25 T cell receptor beta chains below, sequenced in a study of early T cells in non-severe SARS-CoV-2 infection. TCRdb passed the 5' RACE reads through MiXCR, listing each CDR3 protein once. Of tens of thousands of distinct CDR3 sequences in the sample, over 9% were seen once. The sequencing sample was made of whole blood. All receptors come from an adult who was a healthcare worker with PCR-confirmed SARS-CoV-2 infection or an uninfected control (not recorded which).

The sample holds many counts of this clonotype. This chain connects TRBV5-6 to TRBJ1-2, with D uncertain. The germline V gene has CDR1 SGHDT and CDR2 YYEEEE. V was trimmed by 5 bases and J by 7 bases, leaving 15 bases between them. The CDR3 extends over 13 amino acids. CDR3 region: CASRLFGVIGYTF. CDR3 sequence (DNA): TGTGCCAGCAGGCTATTTGGGGTAATTGGCTACACCTTC.

There are many counts of this clonotype. This chain uses TRBV6-1 with TRBJ2-3; 8 bases match TRBD1. The V and J ends lost 3 bases and 0 bases, in that order; junction bases with no gene match: 2. CDR3 length: 15 amino acids. Germline V gives CDR1 MNHNS, CDR2 SASEGT. CDR3 nucleotide sequence: TGTGCCAGCAGTGAGGACAGGGTTAGCACAGATACGCAGTATTTT. Translated: CASSEDRVSTDTQYF.

The chain recombines TRBV29-1 with TRBJ1-2, with D possibly matching TRBD1 (5 bases). Germline assignment: CDR1 SQVTM and CDR2 ANQGSEA. This CDR3 is 12 amino acids long. The V end was cut by 4 bases, the J end by 8 bases, with 14 bases between. This CDR3 reads CSVGDGGLGYTF. In DNA form, the CDR3 reads TGCAGCGTTGGGGACGGCGGATTAGGCTACACCTTC.

This clonotype was found many times. The CDR3: CASSLSRTGYTF. The DNA for the CDR3 is TGTGCCAGCAGTCTTTCAAGGACCGGCTACACCTTC. The V call is TRBV7-2, the J call TRBJ1-2, with D uncertain. Trimming removed 6 bases at V and 8 bases at J, with 13 bases between. The germline V gene encodes CDR1 SGHTA and CDR2 FQGNSA. The CDR3 sequence is 12 residues long. Full variable domain (outside the CDR3, taken from reference TRBV7-2 and TRBJ1-2): GAGVSQSPSNKVTEKGKDVELRCDPISGHTALYWYRQSLGQGLEFLIYFQGNSAPDKSGLPSDRFSAERTGGSVSTLTIQRTQQEDSAVYLCASSLSRTGYTFGSGTRLTVV.

This clonotype showed up just a few times. V gene TRBV14 combines with J gene TRBJ2-1, with 7 bases fitting TRBD1. Germline V gene sequence: CDR1 SGHDN, CDR2 FVKESK. With 0 bases clipped from V and 4 bases from J, the junction kept 12 bases outside the gene matches. This CDR3 is built from 18 residues. CDR3: CASSQDPARDSEYNEQFF. The CDR3 DNA is TGTGCCAGCAGCCAAGATCCCGCCCGGGACAGCGAATACAATGAGCAGTTCTTC.

The chain links TRBV13 to TRBJ2-3; TRBD2 aligns across 7 bases. The V and J ends lost 5 bases and 7 bases, in that order; junction bases with no gene match: 15. CDR3 length: 16 amino acids. CDR1 is PRHDT and CDR2 is FYEKMQ in the germline V gene (reference sequence). The CDR3 reads CASSKGASGPGNTQYF. The DNA of the CDR3 is TGTGCCAGCAGCAAAGGGGCTAGCGGACCAGGAAATACGCAGTATTTT.

This clonotype was detected only a few times. This sequence joins TRBV18 and TRBJ2-5; TRBD1 agrees at 7 bases. Germline CDR1 reads KGHSH; CDR2 reads LQKENI. The CDR3 covers 17 residues. V was clipped by 2 bases and J by 0 bases; unmatched bases: 9. CDR3 nucleotides: TGTGCCAGCTCACCAAAGCTGGGACAGACCGACCAAGAGACCCAGTACTTC. Its protein product is CASSPKLGQTDQETQYF.

The chain employs TRBV2 and TRBJ2-2; 7 nucleotides match TRBD2. The germline CDR1 and CDR2 sequences are SNHLY and FYNNEI. V trimming: 7 bases; J trimming: 0 bases; junction bases outside the gene matches: 5. This CDR3 is 15 amino acids long. Here the CDR3 DNA reads TGTGCCAGCACCCATCTAGCGGCGAACACCGGGGAGCTGTTTTTT. Protein: CASTHLAANTGELFF.

The chain couples TRBV7-6 to TRBJ2-1; D is unclear. V gave up 1 base and J gave up 9 bases, with 7 bases separating them. This CDR3 has 12 residues. The V gene's germline CDR1 is SGHVS and CDR2 FNYEAQ. The CDR3 DNA is TGTGCCAGCAGCTTAGGGGTCGGTGAGCAGTTCTTC. As protein: CASSLGVGEQFF.

A note on this clonotype: A much larger clone lies a single base off, so this may be a read error. The chain uses TRBV7-9 and TRBJ2-1, with TRBD1 identical over 9 bases. J lost 5 bases, V lost 4 bases, and 6 bases had no gene match. The CDR3 runs to 15 residues. The germline V gene has CDR1 SEHNR and CDR2 FQNEAQ (reference sequence). As DNA, the CDR3 is TGTGCCAGCAGCTCGGGACAGGGACGGGACAATGAGCAGTTCTTC. It codes for CASSSGQGRDNEQFF.

As DNA, the CDR3 is TGTGCCAGCAGTCCACCCGACAGGACCTACGAGCAGTACTTC. It is translated as CASSPPDRTYEQYF. This sequence joins TRBV12-3 or TRBV12-4 and TRBJ2-7; tentative D call: TRBD1 (6 bases). The CDR3 runs 14 residues. V shed 5 bases and J shed 2 bases, with 13 bases lying between them.

This clonotype has more than one count but fewer than ten. The rearrangement joins TRBV29-1 to TRBJ2-2; 9 bases fit TRBD2. Losses at the gene ends were 1 base for V and 6 bases for J; bases not matched to a gene: 3. This CDR3 region has 14 residues. CDR1 is SQVTM, CDR2 ANQGSEA, per germline. This chain's CDR3 is CSVEAGLAPGELFF. The DNA for the CDR3 is TGCAGCGTTGAAGCGGGACTAGCCCCCGGGGAGCTGTTTTTT.

The chain employs TRBV27 and TRBJ1-2, with 9 nucleotides matching TRBD1. This CDR3 comprises 15 residues. Trimming took 5 bases from V and 7 from J; bases not matched to a gene: 11. CDR1 and CDR2 from the germline V gene are MNHEY and SMNVEV (reference sequence). CDR3 sequence: CASSPLGQGPSGYTF. The CDR3 region has the DNA TGTGCCAGCAGTCCCCTCGGACAGGGGCCTAGTGGCTACACCTTC.

The V call is TRBV12-3 or TRBV12-4, the J call TRBJ2-5; TRBD1 might be the D (5 bases). Trimming took 6 bases from V and 4 from J, leaving 9 bases between them. The CDR3 is 12 amino acids. The CDR3 DNA reads as TGTGCCAGCAGACTTGGGGCAGAGACCCAGTACTTC. Amino acids: CASRLGAETQYF.

This sequence joins TRBV6-2 or TRBV6-3 and TRBJ2-5, with 14 bases matching TRBD2. The J segment lost 2 bases and the V segment lost 8 bases, leaving 7 bases of the junction unmatched. Germline CDR1 reads MNHEY; CDR2 reads SVGEGT. The CDR3 totals 16 residues. CDR3 loop: CASWGLAGVRQETQYF. CDR3 in DNA: TGTGCCAGCTGGGGACTAGCGGGAGTACGACAAGAGACCCAGTACTTC.

This clonotype was seen repeatedly, ten times or more. The rearrangement uses TRBV7-9 and TRBJ1-4, with 8 bases lining up with TRBD1. Trimming cost V 5 bases and J 5 bases; bases outside gene matches: 10. CDR3 length: 16 amino acids. Looked up from germline, CDR1 is SEHNR and CDR2 is FQNEAQ (reference sequence). CDR3 in DNA: TGTGCCAGCAGCACCGGAGACAGGGGATTCAATGAAAAACTGTTTTTT. It translates to CASSTGDRGFNEKLFF.

This clonotype was counted a few times. The chain joins TRBV28 to TRBJ2-7; 10 nucleotides agree with TRBD1. There are 15 residues in the CDR3. Germline V gene data show CDR1 as MDHEN and CDR2 as SYDVKM. The V gene end was trimmed by 5 bases and the J gene end by 5 bases; junction bases not matched to a gene: 9. The DNA for the CDR3 is TGTGCCAGCAGTCCCCCGGACAGGGGGGGGAACGAGCAGTACTTC. It encodes CASSPPDRGGNEQYF.

This clonotype was observed many times. The CDR3 spells CASSSAGTVNTGELFF. CDR3 nucleotide sequence: TGTGCCAGCAGTTCCGCCGGGACAGTGAACACCGGGGAGCTGTTTTTT. This chain links TRBV7-3 with TRBJ2-2, with 7 bases matching TRBD1. The CDR3 is 16 residues long. CDR1 is SGHTA, CDR2 FQGTGA, per germline. V gave up 6 bases and J gave up 1 base; unmatched junction bases: 8.

This sequence joins TRBV5-4 and TRBJ2-3; 10 bases align to TRBD2. Trimming removed 3 bases from V and 2 bases from J; junction bases left unmatched: 6. The CDR3 covers 16 residues. The germline gives CDR1 SGHNT, CDR2 YYREEE (reference sequence). The CDR3: CASSSLAGGTTDTQYF. CDR3 nucleotide sequence: TGTGCCAGCAGCTCATTAGCGGGAGGTACCACAGATACGCAGTATTTT.

In this sample, this clonotype turned up many times. The chain carries TRBV12-3 or TRBV12-4 and TRBJ2-4, with unresolved D. V lost 5 bases to trimming and J lost 0 bases, with 8 bases between them. The CDR3 has 14 residues. The CDR3 DNA is TGTGCCAGCAGTGTCTCCAGAGCCAAAAACATTCAGTACTTC. Amino acids: CASSVSRAKNIQYF.

V and J are TRBV15 and TRBJ2-1, with no clear D. Germline CDR1 is LNHNV and CDR2 is YYDKDF (reference sequence). The V and J ends lost 0 bases and 6 bases respectively, with 9 bases between them. The CDR3 covers 14 residues. The CDR3: CATSRDRNGNEQFF. The CDR3 nucleotides read TGTGCCACCAGCAGAGACCGGAATGGCAATGAGCAGTTCTTC.

The sample holds many counts of this clonotype. CDR3 coding DNA: TGCGCCAGCAGCTTGGGGGTTAGCGGGAGTTCCCAAGAGACCCAGTACTTC. Encoded protein: CASSLGVSGSSQETQYF. The chain is built from TRBV5-1 and TRBJ2-5; 9 positions match TRBD2. The germline V gene has CDR1 SGHRS and CDR2 YFSETQ. This CDR3 contains 17 residues. The junction had 7 bases not matched to a gene; V was cut back by 0 bases and J by 1 base.

This rearrangement joins TRBV6-2 or TRBV6-3 to TRBJ2-5; TRBD2 aligns across 12 bases. The germline V gene encodes CDR1 MNHEY and CDR2 SVGEGT. The V segment lost 5 bases and the J segment 5 bases; nucleotides outside the gene matches: 6. The CDR3 consists of 15 residues. CDR3 nucleotide sequence: TGTGCCAGCAGTCGGACTAGCGGGATCATTGAGACCCAGTACTTC. It translates to CASSRTSGIIETQYF.

The rearrangement links TRBV29-1 to TRBJ2-2, with 9 bases identical to TRBD1. The V and J ends lost 4 bases and 5 bases, in that order; junction bases with no gene match: 8. CDR3 size: 15 residues. CDR1 SQVTM and CDR2 ANQGSEA come from the germline V gene. The CDR3, as DNA: TGCAGCGTTGGGCGGGACAGGGTTAGGACCGGGGAGCTGTTTTTT. It yields the protein CSVGRDRVRTGELFF.

The chain recombines TRBV18 with TRBJ2-3; D is ambiguous. Trimming cost V 1 base and J 3 bases, with 2 bases left between them. In germline, CDR1 is KGHSH, CDR2 LQKENI. The CDR3 extends over 12 amino acids. The CDR3, as DNA: TGTGCCAGCTCACCACGGACAGATACGCAGTATTTT. Amino acids: CASSPRTDTQYF.